The clone carrying this T cell receptor beta chain has only one observation. Only in-frame clones appear in the TCRdb table, and some are missing; sequencing was by immunoSEQ multiplex PCR. The sample contains around 140,000 clones, around 84% of which appear only once. CDR1 is SEHNR, CDR2 FQNEAQ, per germline (reference sequence). The CDR3 runs to 14 residues. V shed 3 bases, J shed 9 bases, and the junction held 8 bases outside the gene matches. The data were obtained in a study of T cell responses to AZD1222 COVID-19 vaccine. The J gene is TRBJ2-7, the V gene TRBV7-9; 10 bases are shared with TRBD1. The sequence was obtained from an adult in good health. Material: peripheral blood, obtained on day 0 of AZD1222 vaccination. The CDR3 region is CASSLGQGNLRQYF. For the CDR3, the DNA is TGTGCCAGCAGCTTGGGACAGGGGAACCTCCGGCAGTACTTC.